The rows below give T cell receptor beta chains drawn from one sample of a study of cytotoxic CD8 clonotypes in ibrutinib-treated CLL. Profiled with immunoSEQ multiplex PCR; TCRdb holds only in-frame clones, not every one. The sample holds approximately 35,000 clones, roughly two thirds seen once. The sample was PBMCs, taken at disease progression, from a patient treated with ibrutinib. These receptors all stem from a human donor with chronic lymphocytic leukemia. Each CDR3 is given with its conserved first and last residue. A D gene is named only where the DNA matches it firmly. For some rows the clone size is stated as once, few or many, or as a class when expanded; others skip it.

clone size: NA
V gene: TRBV7-8
D gene: NA
J gene: TRBJ2-7
CDR3 DNA: TGTGCCAGCAGCTTAGTTGTGGGGAGCGGCGAGCAGTACTTC
CDR3 protein: CASSLVVGSGEQYF

clone size: few
V gene: TRBV2
D gene: NA
J gene: TRBJ2-2
CDR3 DNA: TGTGCCAGCAGTGAAACGGTCGCGGGACCGAACACCGGGGAGCTGTTTTTT
CDR3 protein: CASSETVAGPNTGELFF

clone size: NA
V gene: TRBV5-6
D gene: NA
J gene: TRBJ1-2
CDR3 DNA: TGTGCCAGCAGCTTGGGCCAGGGCATGAATGGCTACACCTTC
CDR3 protein: CASSLGQGMNGYTF

clone size: NA
V gene: TRBV19
D gene: NA
J gene: TRBJ1-4
CDR3 DNA: TGTGCCAGCAGGGGCCCCGGGGAAAAACTGTTTTTT
CDR3 protein: CASRGPGEKLFF

clone size: NA
V gene: TRBV28
D gene: NA
J gene: TRBJ2-1
CDR3 DNA: TGTGCCAGCAGTTTATTGGGTTACAATGAGCAGTTCTTC
CDR3 protein: CASSLLGYNEQFF

clone size: few
V gene: TRBV5-6
D gene: TRBD1
J gene: TRBJ1-6
CDR3 DNA: TGTGCCAGCAGCGGCTCCGGGACAGGTCATTCACCCCTCCACTTT
CDR3 protein: CASSGSGTGHSPLHF

clone size: NA
V gene: TRBV6-1
D gene: NA
J gene: TRBJ1-5
CDR3 DNA: TGTGCCAGCAGTGAAGCGCCCTTCAATAGCAATCAGCCCCAGCATTTT
CDR3 protein: CASSEAPFNSNQPQHF

clone size: NA
V gene: TRBV5-6
D gene: TRBD2
J gene: TRBJ2-5
CDR3 DNA: TGTGCCAGCAGCTCCATGTGGGGACTAGCGGGGGGGCAAATCCAGACCCAGTACTTC
CDR3 protein: CASSSMWGLAGGQIQTQYF

clone size: NA
V gene: TRBV7-8
D gene: NA
J gene: TRBJ2-1
CDR3 DNA: TGTGCCAGCAGCACACGGGACGGCCTAAGGAATGAGCAGTTCTTC
CDR3 protein: CASSTRDGLRNEQFF

clone size: NA
V gene: TRBV9
D gene: NA
J gene: TRBJ2-4
CDR3 DNA: TGTGCCAGCAGCGAGAGGGGAGGAAACATTCAGTACTTC
CDR3 protein: CASSERGGNIQYF

clone size: few
V gene: TRBV2
D gene: TRBD1
J gene: TRBJ1-1
CDR3 DNA: TGTGCCAGCAGCGGACAGGGTTACACTGAAGCTTTCTTT
CDR3 protein: CASSGQGYTEAFF

clone size: once
V gene: TRBV5-6
D gene: TRBD1
J gene: TRBJ1-3
CDR3 DNA: TGTGCCAGCAGCTTGACAGGGGCCCGCCGGTCGGGCACCATATATTTT
CDR3 protein: CASSLTGARRSGTIYF

clone size: NA
V gene: TRBV7-9
D gene: TRBD1
J gene: TRBJ2-1
CDR3 DNA: TGTGCCAGCAGCTTAGCGGGACAGGGGTACAATGAGCAGTTCTTC
CDR3 protein: CASSLAGQGYNEQFF

clone size: NA
V gene: TRBV18
D gene: NA
J gene: TRBJ2-7
CDR3 DNA: TGTGCCAGCTCACCCTACAGGGAGTACGAGCAGTACTTC
CDR3 protein: CASSPYREYEQYF

clone size: many
V gene: TRBV6-6
D gene: NA
J gene: TRBJ1-6
CDR3 DNA: TGTGCCAGCAGTTACGACACGTCCTATAATTCACCCCTCCACTTT
CDR3 protein: CASSYDTSYNSPLHF

clone size: once
V gene: TRBV5-5
D gene: TRBD1
J gene: TRBJ1-6
CDR3 DNA: TGTGCCAGCAGCCCGACAGGGGACTATAATTCACCCCTCCACTTT
CDR3 protein: CASSPTGDYNSPLHF

clone size: NA
V gene: TRBV6-5
D gene: NA
J gene: TRBJ1-1
CDR3 DNA: TGTGCCAGCAGTTACAACAGGGACACTGCAGCTTTCTTT
CDR3 protein: CASSYNRDTAAFF

clone size: once
V gene: TRBV4-1
D gene: NA
J gene: TRBJ1-1
CDR3 DNA: TGCGCCAGCAGCCAAGAACAGCACCCTTGGGCTTTCTTT
CDR3 protein: CASSQEQHPWAFF

clone size: NA
V gene: TRBV6-1
D gene: NA
J gene: TRBJ2-3
CDR3 DNA: TGTGCCAGCCGAGGGGAAGCTAGCACAGATACGCAGTATTTT
CDR3 protein: CASRGEASTDTQYF

clone size: NA
V gene: TRBV2
D gene: TRBD1
J gene: TRBJ1-2
CDR3 DNA: TGTGCCAGCAGTGTCGAGCAGGGGGCGAGGGGCTACACCTTC
CDR3 protein: CASSVEQGARGYTF

clone size: NA
V gene: TRBV19
D gene: NA
J gene: TRBJ2-7
CDR3 DNA: TGTGCCAGTAGTAGTCAGAAGGGCGGCTACGAGCAGTACTTC
CDR3 protein: CASSSQKGGYEQYF

clone size: few
V gene: TRBV7-9
D gene: NA
J gene: TRBJ2-3
CDR3 DNA: TGTGCCAGCAGCTTGTTTGCGGGGTCCGGGGATACGCAGTATTTT
CDR3 protein: CASSLFAGSGDTQYF

clone size: many
V gene: TRBV19
D gene: TRBD1
J gene: TRBJ1-2
CDR3 DNA: TGTGCCAGTAGCACCCCGGACAGGAGCTATGGCTACACCTTC
CDR3 protein: CASSTPDRSYGYTF

clone size: NA
V gene: TRBV6-5
D gene: NA
J gene: TRBJ2-3
CDR3 DNA: TGCGCCAGCAGTCGCGTGGGGACAAGCACAGATACGCAGTATTTT
CDR3 protein: CASSRVGTSTDTQYF

clone size: few
V gene: TRBV18
D gene: NA
J gene: TRBJ1-4
CDR3 DNA: TGTGCCAGCTCGACGGGGTCTAATGAAAAACTGTTTTTT
CDR3 protein: CASSTGSNEKLFF

clone size: NA
V gene: TRBV2
D gene: NA
J gene: TRBJ1-1
CDR3 DNA: TGTGCCAGCAGTCGACGAACAGGGGAAGCTTTCTTT
CDR3 protein: CASSRRTGEAFF

clone size: once
V gene: TRBV6-5
D gene: NA
J gene: TRBJ2-5
CDR3 DNA: TGTGCCAGCAGTTCCGACGGTAACATGGTAGAAGAGACCCAGTACTTC
CDR3 protein: CASSSDGNMVEETQYF

clone size: NA
V gene: TRBV19
D gene: NA
J gene: TRBJ1-1
CDR3 DNA: TGTGCCAGTAGTATTAATTCCCAGATAGGGGAGGATACTGAAGCTTTCTTT
CDR3 protein: CASSINSQIGEDTEAFF

clone size: NA
V gene: TRBV7-8
D gene: NA
J gene: TRBJ2-3
CDR3 DNA: TGTGCCAGCAGCTTAGTACACAGACTCCTCACAGATACGCAGTATTTT
CDR3 protein: CASSLVHRLLTDTQYF

clone size: few
V gene: TRBV2
D gene: NA
J gene: TRBJ1-4
CDR3 DNA: TGTGCCAGCAGTGAAATCTTGGCAGGGTCTGAAAAACTGTTTTTT
CDR3 protein: CASSEILAGSEKLFF

clone size: NA
V gene: TRBV5-1
D gene: NA
J gene: TRBJ2-3
CDR3 DNA: TGCGCCAGCAGCTTGGGGACAAGCCTCCTCACAGATACGCAGTATTTT
CDR3 protein: CASSLGTSLLTDTQYF

clone size: NA
V gene: TRBV5-4
D gene: NA
J gene: TRBJ2-3
CDR3 DNA: TGTGCCAGCAGCTTGGCCGGAGAGGGGGGAGTGGATACGCAGTATTTT
CDR3 protein: CASSLAGEGGVDTQYF

clone size: NA
V gene: TRBV5-4
D gene: TRBD2
J gene: TRBJ2-5
CDR3 DNA: TGTGCCAGCAGCTTGGCTTCCCAGCGGGGGGGCTCGACCCAGTACTTC
CDR3 protein: CASSLASQRGGSTQYF

clone size: NA
V gene: TRBV6-1
D gene: NA
J gene: TRBJ1-5
CDR3 DNA: TGTGCCAGCAGTGAAGCGCTTCGGGACCTCCGGCAGCCCCAGCATTTT
CDR3 protein: CASSEALRDLRQPQHF

clone size: once
V gene: TRBV11-2
D gene: TRBD2
J gene: TRBJ2-2
CDR3 DNA: TGTGCCAGCAGCACCGGGACTACCACCACCGGGGAGCTGTTTTTT
CDR3 protein: CASSTGTTTTGELFF

clone size: NA
V gene: TRBV10-3
D gene: NA
J gene: TRBJ1-2
CDR3 DNA: TGTGCCATCAGTGACCCAGGACAGTGGAGTGGGTACACCTTC
CDR3 protein: CAISDPGQWSGYTF

clone size: few
V gene: TRBV15
D gene: NA
J gene: TRBJ2-1
CDR3 DNA: TGTGCCACCCGGGGCCCCTACAATGAGCAGTTCTTC
CDR3 protein: CATRGPYNEQFF

clone size: NA
V gene: TRBV6-1
D gene: NA
J gene: TRBJ2-3
CDR3 DNA: TGTGCCAGCAGTTCCGCCCCTGGACCAGTAGATACGCAGTATTTT
CDR3 protein: CASSSAPGPVDTQYF

clone size: once
V gene: TRBV5-6
D gene: TRBD2
J gene: TRBJ2-3
CDR3 DNA: TGTGCCAGCAGCTTGGAAGGCCTAGCGGGGGTAACGGGAACAGATACGCAGTATTTT
CDR3 protein: CASSLEGLAGVTGTDTQYF

clone size: few
V gene: TRBV7-8
D gene: NA
J gene: TRBJ1-3
CDR3 DNA: TGTGCCAGCAGCGCAGGGCGGGTCTCTGGAAACACCATATATTTT
CDR3 protein: CASSAGRVSGNTIYF

clone size: many
V gene: TRBV6-6
D gene: NA
J gene: TRBJ1-1
CDR3 DNA: TGTGCCAGCAGTTACTGGGGGGCTAGCACTGAAGCTTTCTTT
CDR3 protein: CASSYWGASTEAFF

clone size: NA
V gene: TRBV5-1
D gene: NA
J gene: TRBJ1-1
CDR3 DNA: TGCGCCAGCAGCTTGGCTACGGGGAAAACTGAAGCTTTCTTT
CDR3 protein: CASSLATGKTEAFF